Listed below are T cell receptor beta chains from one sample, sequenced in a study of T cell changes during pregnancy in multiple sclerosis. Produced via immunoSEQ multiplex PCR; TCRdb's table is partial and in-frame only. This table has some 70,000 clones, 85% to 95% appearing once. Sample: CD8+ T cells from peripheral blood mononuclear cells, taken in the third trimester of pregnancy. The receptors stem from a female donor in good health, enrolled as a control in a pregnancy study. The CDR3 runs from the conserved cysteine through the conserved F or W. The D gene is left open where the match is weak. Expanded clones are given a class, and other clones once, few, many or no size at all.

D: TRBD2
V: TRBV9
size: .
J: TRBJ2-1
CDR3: CASSVEGLATYNEQFF
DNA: TGTGCCAGCAGCGTAGAGGGACTAGCAACTTACAATGAGCAGTTCTTC

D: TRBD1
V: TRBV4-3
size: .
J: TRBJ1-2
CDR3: CASSQGGTGWDYGYTF
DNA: TGCGCCAGCAGCCAAGGCGGGACAGGGTGGGACTATGGCTACACCTTC

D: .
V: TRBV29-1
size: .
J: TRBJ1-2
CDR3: CSVEDPSSVYYGYTF
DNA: TGCAGCGTTGAAGACCCATCGTCGGTCTACTATGGCTACACCTTC

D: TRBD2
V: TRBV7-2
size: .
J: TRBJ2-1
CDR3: CASSFLSGGYNEQFF
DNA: TGTGCCAGCAGCTTCTTGAGCGGGGGGTACAATGAGCAGTTCTTC

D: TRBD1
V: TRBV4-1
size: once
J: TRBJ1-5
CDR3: CASSPAGQGGSNQPQHF
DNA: TGCGCCAGCAGCCCCGCGGGACAGGGAGGAAGCAATCAGCCCCAGCATTTT

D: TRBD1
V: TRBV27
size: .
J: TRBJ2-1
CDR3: CASSGQGGNEQFF
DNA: TGTGCCAGCAGCGGACAGGGGGGGAATGAGCAGTTCTTC

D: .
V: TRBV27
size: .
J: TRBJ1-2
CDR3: CASSKGALYGYTF
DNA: TGTGCCAGCAGTAAGGGAGCCCTTTATGGCTACACCTTC

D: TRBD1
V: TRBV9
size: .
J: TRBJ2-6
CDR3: CASSWDSTSGANVLTF
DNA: TGTGCCAGCAGCTGGGACAGCACCTCTGGGGCCAACGTCCTGACTTTC

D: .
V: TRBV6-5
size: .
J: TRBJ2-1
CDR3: CASSYRGSYNEQFF
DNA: TGTGCCAGCAGTTACAGGGGATCCTACAATGAGCAGTTCTTC

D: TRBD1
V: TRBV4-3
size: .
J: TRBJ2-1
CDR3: CASSRSGTGGNEQFF
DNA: TGCGCCAGCAGCCGCTCCGGGACAGGGGGCAATGAGCAGTTCTTC

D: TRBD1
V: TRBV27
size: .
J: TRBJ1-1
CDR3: CASSPSVGGIAEAFF
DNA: TGTGCCAGCAGCCCGTCAGTAGGGGGCATCGCTGAAGCTTTCTTT

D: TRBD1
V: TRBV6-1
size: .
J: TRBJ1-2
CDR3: CASSEDRATNYGYTF
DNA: TGTGCCAGCAGTGAGGACAGGGCAACTAACTATGGCTACACCTTC

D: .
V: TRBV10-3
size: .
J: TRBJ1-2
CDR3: CAISDRVDYGYTF
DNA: TGTGCCATCAGTGACAGGGTGGACTATGGCTACACCTTC

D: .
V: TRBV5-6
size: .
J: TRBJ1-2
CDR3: CASSLYNGYTF
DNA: TGTGCCAGCAGCTTGTACAATGGCTACACCTTC

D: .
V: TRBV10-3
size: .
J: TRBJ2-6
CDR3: CAISESEGSGANVLTF
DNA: TGTGCCATCAGTGAGTCTGAGGGATCTGGGGCCAACGTCCTGACTTTC

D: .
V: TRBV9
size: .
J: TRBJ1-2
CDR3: CASSADTHYGYTF
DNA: TGTGCCAGCAGCGCGGACACCCACTATGGCTACACCTTC

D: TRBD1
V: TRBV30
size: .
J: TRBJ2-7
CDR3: CAWSVILGQGIDEQYF
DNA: TGTGCCTGGAGTGTTATCTTAGGACAGGGGATAGACGAGCAGTACTTC

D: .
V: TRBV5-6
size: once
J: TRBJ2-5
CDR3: CASSLGLPQETQYF
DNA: TGTGCCAGCAGCTTGGGACTACCACAAGAGACCCAGTACTTC

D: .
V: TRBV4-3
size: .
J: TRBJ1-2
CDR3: CASSQGTLTTKSYNYGYTF
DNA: TGCGCCAGCAGCCAAGGGACACTCACCACTAAGAGTTATAACTATGGCTACACCTTC

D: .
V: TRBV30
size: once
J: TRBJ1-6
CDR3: CAWSSYSPLHF
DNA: TGTGCCTGGAGTTCGTATTCACCCCTCCACTTT

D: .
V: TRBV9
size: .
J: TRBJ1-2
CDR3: CASSGYRVTYGYTF
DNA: TGTGCCAGCAGCGGATACAGGGTTACCTATGGCTACACCTTC

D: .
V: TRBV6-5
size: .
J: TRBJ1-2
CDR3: CASSYQDRPAGGYTF
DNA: TGTGCCAGCAGTTACCAGGACAGACCGGCGGGTGGCTACACCTTC

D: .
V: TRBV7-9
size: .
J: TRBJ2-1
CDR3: CASRLTYNEQFF
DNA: TGTGCCAGCAGGCTAACCTACAATGAGCAGTTCTTC

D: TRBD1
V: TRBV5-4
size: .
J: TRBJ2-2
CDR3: CASSLTRGFSGELFF
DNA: TGTGCCAGCAGCTTGACCAGGGGGTTTTCCGGGGAGCTGTTTTTT

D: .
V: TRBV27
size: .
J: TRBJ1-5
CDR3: CASSKGNQPQHF
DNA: TGTGCCAGCAGTAAGGGGAATCAGCCCCAGCATTTT

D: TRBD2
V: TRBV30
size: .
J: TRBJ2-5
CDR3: CAWSFGLAGNQETQYF
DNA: TGTGCCTGGAGTTTCGGACTAGCGGGGAATCAAGAGACCCAGTACTTC

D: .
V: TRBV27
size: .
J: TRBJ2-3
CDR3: CASSSTPDSDRDTQYF
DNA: TGTGCCAGCAGTTCCACACCCGACAGCGACCGCGATACGCAGTATTTT

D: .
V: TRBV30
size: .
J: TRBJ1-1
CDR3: CAWRTGRMNTEAFF
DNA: TGTGCCTGGAGAACAGGGAGAATGAACACTGAAGCTTTCTTT

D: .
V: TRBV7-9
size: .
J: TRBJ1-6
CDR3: CASSPKSPAFSDSPLHF
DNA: TGTGCCAGCAGCCCGAAGTCCCCCGCGTTTAGCGATTCACCCCTCCACTTT

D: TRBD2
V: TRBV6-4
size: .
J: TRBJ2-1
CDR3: CASSDSAGGYNEQFF
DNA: TGTGCCAGCAGTGACTCGGCGGGGGGCTACAATGAGCAGTTCTTC

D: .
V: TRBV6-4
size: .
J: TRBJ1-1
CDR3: CASSDDQGVNTEAFF
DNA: TGTGCCAGCAGTGACGATCAAGGGGTGAACACTGAAGCTTTCTTT

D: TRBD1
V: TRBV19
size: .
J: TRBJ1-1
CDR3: CASSVRTGVAGNTEAFF
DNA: TGTGCCAGTAGCGTCCGGACAGGGGTAGCGGGGAACACTGAAGCTTTCTTT

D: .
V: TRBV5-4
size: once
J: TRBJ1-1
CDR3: CASSLVGGEAFF
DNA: TGTGCCAGCAGCTTGGTGGGGGGTGAAGCTTTCTTT

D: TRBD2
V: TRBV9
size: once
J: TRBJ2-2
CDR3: CASSVGTSGTGELFF
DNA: TGTGCCAGCAGCGTAGGGACTAGCGGAACCGGGGAGCTGTTTTTT

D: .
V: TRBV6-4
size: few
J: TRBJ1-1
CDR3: CASSDSTGNTEAFF
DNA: TGTGCCAGCAGTGACTCCACAGGGAACACTGAAGCTTTCTTT

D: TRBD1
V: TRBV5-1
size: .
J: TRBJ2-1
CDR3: CASSYHDRGTYNEQFF
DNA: TGCGCCAGCAGCTACCACGACAGGGGAACCTACAATGAGCAGTTCTTC

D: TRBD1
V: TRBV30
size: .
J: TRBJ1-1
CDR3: CARQGGKNTEAFF
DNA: TGTGCCCGTCAGGGGGGAAAGAACACTGAAGCTTTCTTT

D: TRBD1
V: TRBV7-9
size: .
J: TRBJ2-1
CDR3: CASSLGYGTGAYNEQFF
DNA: TGTGCCAGCAGCTTAGGGTACGGGACAGGGGCCTACAATGAGCAGTTCTTC

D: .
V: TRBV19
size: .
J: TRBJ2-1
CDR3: CASSIGFSEQFF
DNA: TGTGCCAGTAGTATAGGGTTTAGTGAGCAGTTCTTC

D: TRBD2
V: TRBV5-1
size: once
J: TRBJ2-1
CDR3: CASSSGTSGGLYNEQFF
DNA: TGCGCCAGCAGCTCCGGGACTAGCGGGGGCCTTTACAATGAGCAGTTCTTC

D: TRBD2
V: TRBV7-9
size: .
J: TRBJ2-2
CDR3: CASSPTSGGAVGTGELFF
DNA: TGTGCCAGCAGCCCTACTAGCGGGGGGGCAGTAGGCACCGGGGAGCTGTTTTTT

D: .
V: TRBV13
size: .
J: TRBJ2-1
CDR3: CASSLADYKVNNEQFF
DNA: TGTGCCAGCAGCTTAGCAGACTATAAGGTTAACAATGAGCAGTTCTTC

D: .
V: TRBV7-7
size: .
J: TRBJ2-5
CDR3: CASSSPFGGAPETQYF
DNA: TGTGCCAGCAGCTCGCCCTTCGGAGGGGCTCCAGAGACCCAGTACTTC

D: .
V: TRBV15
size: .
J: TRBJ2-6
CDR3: CATSEQGANVLTF
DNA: TGTGCCACCAGTGAACAGGGTGCCAACGTCCTGACTTTC

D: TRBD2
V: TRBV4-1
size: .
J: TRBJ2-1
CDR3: CASSQYLGRDEQFF
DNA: TGCGCCAGCAGCCAGTACTTAGGGAGGGATGAGCAGTTCTTC

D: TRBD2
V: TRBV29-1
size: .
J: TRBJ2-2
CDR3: CSVDPTSGGVVGELFF
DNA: TGCAGCGTTGATCCGACTAGCGGGGGGGTAGTCGGGGAGCTGTTTTTT

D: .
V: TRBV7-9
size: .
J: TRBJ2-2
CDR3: CASSPTWRALNTGELFF
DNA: TGTGCCAGCAGCCCGACGTGGAGGGCCCTGAACACCGGGGAGCTGTTTTTT

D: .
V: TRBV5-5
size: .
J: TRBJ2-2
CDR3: CASSLSHQGYIGELFF
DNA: TGTGCCAGCAGCTTGAGTCACCAGGGGTATATCGGGGAGCTGTTTTTT

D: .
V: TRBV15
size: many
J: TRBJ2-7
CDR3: CATSPEAGAAYEQYF
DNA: TGTGCCACCAGCCCTGAGGCGGGGGCCGCCTACGAGCAGTACTTC

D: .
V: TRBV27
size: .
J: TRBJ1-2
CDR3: CASSFTDTQVDGYTF
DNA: TGTGCCAGCAGTTTTACTGACACCCAGGTTGATGGCTACACCTTC